This T cell receptor (beta chain) was sequenced in a study of blood T cell repertoires in COVID-19. The V and J ends lost 5 bases and 2 bases respectively, with 13 bases between them. The germline CDR1 and CDR2 sequences are MGHRA and YSYEKL. The CDR3 length is 14 residues. The repertoire was sequenced with immunoSEQ multiplex PCR; TCRdb's copy has only in-frame clones and lacks some. The sample carries a few hundred thousand clones, around four fifths recorded once. The source material was PBMCs or T cells enriched from blood (not recorded which). This TCR was recovered from a man aged 35 to 55 who had recovered from COVID-19. J is TRBJ2-7 and V is TRBV4-1; a possible D gene is TRBD1 (7 bases). For the CDR3, the DNA is TGCGCCAGCAGCTCCTCAGGGGGGCCCTACGAGCAGTACTTC. This encodes CASSSSGGPYEQYF.